The next 28 T cell receptor beta chains were all read from a single sample in a study of T cell responses to AZD1222 COVID-19 vaccine (dated by TCRdb to the early 2020s). Per the publication, the time point label means: baseline before first vaccination. Library preparation used the immunoSEQ multiplex PCR assay. TCRdb obtained this table from immuneACCESS and retained in-frame rearrangements with V and J assigned. These tables miss some clones; where compared with another copy, unresolved V genes account for less than half of the shortfall, and the remainder is unexplained. In this sample the table shows about 150,000 clones, around nine tenths of which occur a single time. The ten largest clones capture 15% to 20% of the sample. This material consisted of peripheral blood, taken on day 0 of AZD1222 vaccination. These receptor sequences come from an adult in good health.

The chain joins TRBV5-6 to TRBJ1-2, with D possibly being TRBD1 (5 bases). Germline CDR1 is SGHDT and CDR2 is YYEEEE. The germline V and J ends were trimmed by 2 bases and 3 bases, with 8 bases remaining between them. The CDR3 spans 13 residues. The CDR3, as DNA: TGTGCCAGCAGCTTACGACAGCACTATGGCTACACCTTC. Translated: CASSLRQHYGYTF.

The chain is built from TRBV7-3 and TRBJ2-2; D remains ambiguous. V shed 4 bases and J shed 6 bases, with 9 bases lying between them. CDR1 SGHTA and CDR2 FQGTGA come from the germline V gene. The CDR3 totals 13 residues. The CDR3 DNA reads as TGTGCCAGCAGCTGGGTAGGCTCCGGGGAGCTGTTTTTT. It translates to CASSWVGSGELFF.

The chain has TRBV7-8 and TRBJ2-7; 8 bases are a match to TRBD2. The CDR3 runs to 15 residues. Germline assignment: CDR1 SGHVS and CDR2 FQNEAQ. V was clipped by 4 bases and J by 0 bases; unmatched bases: 5. The CDR3 DNA reads as TGTGCCAGCAGCTCTAGACTAGCGAGCTCCTACGAGCAGTACTTC. This sequence encodes CASSSRLASSYEQYF.

The chain couples TRBV5-1 to TRBJ1-1; possible D gene TRBD1, 5 bases. This CDR3 is 14 amino acids long. Germline CDR1 and CDR2: SGHRS and YFSETQ. The V gene lost 3 bases and the J gene lost 6 bases, with 15 bases spanning the gap. This CDR3 reads CASSSRTRGPEAFF. In DNA, the CDR3 is TGCGCCAGCAGCTCAAGGACACGGGGCCCTGAAGCTTTCTTT.

This sequence joins TRBV24-1 and TRBJ1-2; D is possibly TRBD1 (5 bases). CDR1 and CDR2 (germline): KGHDR, SFDVKD. V gave up 3 bases and J gave up 2 bases, with 12 bases separating them. This CDR3 has 15 amino acids. CDR3: CATSDPGGENYGYTF. In DNA, the CDR3 is TGTGCCACCAGTGATCCCGGAGGGGAAAACTATGGCTACACCTTC.

Comment on this clone: This sample includes further DNA sequences coding for the same CDR3. The CDR3 protein is CAWSGQNTEAFF. For the CDR3, the DNA is TGTGCCTGGAGTGGCCAGAACACTGAAGCTTTCTTT. V usage is TRBV30 and J usage is TRBJ1-1; D not certain. Trimming left V 1 base short and J 1 base short, with 4 bases between. Germline values: CDR1 GTSNPN, CDR2 SVGIG (reference sequence). The length of the CDR3 is 12 residues.

The chain carries TRBV7-2 and TRBJ1-5; 8 nucleotides align to TRBD1. With V trimmed by 6 bases and J by 6 bases, 4 bases remained unmatched. The CDR3 is 13 residues long. Germline CDR1 SGHTA, CDR2 FQGNSA. CDR3 DNA: TGTGCCAGCAGTCGTGGACAGGGTCAGCCCCAGCATTTT. This gives the protein CASSRGQGQPQHF.

The gene calls are TRBV7-9 and TRBJ1-5; TRBD1 agrees at 7 bases. CDR1 SEHNR and CDR2 FQNEAQ come from the germline V gene (reference sequence). The CDR3 totals 13 residues. V was pared by 5 bases and J by 9 bases, with 7 bases of the junction left unmatched. CDR3 residues: CASSPQGPGPQHF. The DNA for the CDR3 is TGTGCCAGCAGCCCACAGGGGCCGGGGCCCCAGCATTTT.

The chain couples TRBV5-1 to TRBJ1-5; TRBD1 is a possible D gene (5 bases). Germline CDR1 reads SGHRS; CDR2 reads YFSETQ. The CDR3 covers 14 residues. The V end was cut by 0 bases, the J end by 4 bases, with 8 bases between. For the CDR3, the DNA is TGCGCCAGCAGCTTGGGGGACGGGAATCAGCCCCAGCATTTT. It encodes CASSLGDGNQPQHF.

This chain joins TRBV5-4 and TRBJ1-3; possible D gene TRBD1, 6 bases. Trimming left V 0 bases short and J 6 bases short, with 10 bases between. The CDR3 covers 14 residues. In germline, CDR1 is SGHNT, CDR2 YYREEE (reference sequence). For the CDR3, the DNA is TGTGCCAGCAGCTTGGCCATGGGGGCAAACACCATATATTTT. Translating it yields CASSLAMGANTIYF.

The chain links TRBV28 to TRBJ1-2; perhaps TRBD1 as D (6 bases). V was cut by 6 bases and J by 8 bases, with 19 bases left in between. CDR3 length: 14 residues. CDR1 and CDR2 from the germline V gene are MDHEN and SYDVKM. The CDR3 DNA is TGTGCCAGCAGCTTGAGTGGGGGGGCGAGGGGCTACACCTTC. Amino acid sequence: CASSLSGGARGYTF.

The chain is built from TRBV24-1 and TRBJ2-3, with D unclear. Germline assignment: CDR1 KGHDR and CDR2 SFDVKD. Trimming removed 4 bases from V and 0 bases from J, with 16 bases in between. This CDR3 is 17 amino acids long. The CDR3 nucleotides are TGTGCCACCAGTGAGCTTGGACCGTACTCTAGCACAGATACGCAGTATTTT. Amino acid sequence: CATSELGPYSSTDTQYF.

The V call is TRBV7-2, the J call TRBJ1-5; 7 bases align to TRBD1. Germline loops: CDR1 SGHTA, CDR2 FQGNSA. After removal of 3 bases from V and 7 bases from J, the junction contained 9 bases not matched to a gene. CDR3 length equals 15 residues. The CDR3, as DNA: TGTGCCAGCAGCTTCGACAGGGCCATTGGGCAGCCCCAGCATTTT. Translating gives CASSFDRAIGQPQHF.

The rearrangement joins TRBV7-6 to TRBJ1-2; the match to TRBD1 covers 10 bases. The germline gives CDR1 SGHVS, CDR2 FNYEAQ. With V trimmed by 5 bases and J by 5 bases, 17 bases remained unmatched. The CDR3 extends over 18 amino acids. The CDR3 nucleotides are TGTGCCAGCAGCCTAGAGGCGACAGGGGGCGGTTTTGGGTATGGCTACACCTTC. This translates into CASSLEATGGGFGYGYTF.

The rearrangement uses TRBV19 and TRBJ2-3, with 8 nucleotides matching TRBD2. The junction had 12 bases not matched to a gene; V was cut back by 10 bases and J by 3 bases. The CDR3 spans 15 residues. Germline-derived CDR1 and CDR2 are LNHDA and SQIVND (reference sequence). The CDR3 protein is CATSREAGVTDTQYF. The CDR3 DNA reads as TGTGCCACCTCGCGGGAAGCGGGAGTTACAGATACGCAGTATTTT. The full variable domain, in which reference TRBV19 and TRBJ2-3 provide the parts outside the CDR3, is DGGITQSPKYLFRKEGQNVTLSCEQNLNHDAMYWYRQDPGQGLRLIYYSQIVNDFQKGDIAEGYSVSREKKESFPLTVTSAQKNPTAFYLCATSREAGVTDTQYFGPGTRLTVL.

V usage is TRBV3-1 (or the pseudogene TRBV3-2) and J usage is TRBJ2-7; D is perhaps TRBD1 (6 bases). The CDR3 contains 12 residues. V was shortened by 10 bases and J by 7 bases, with 17 bases between the two germline ends. Germline V CDR1 and CDR2: LGHDT, YNNKEL (reference sequence). CDR3 sequence reads: CATSDSQGEQYF. The DNA of the CDR3 is TGTGCCACTTCGGACTCCCAGGGGGAGCAGTACTTC.

The chain carries TRBV12-3 or TRBV12-4 and TRBJ1-5; no clear D. CDR3 length: 13 amino acids. Trimming took 1 base from V and 4 from J, leaving 5 bases between them. This CDR3 reads CASSLVPNQPQHF. DNA of the CDR3: TGTGCCAGCAGTTTAGTTCCTAATCAGCCCCAGCATTTT.

The rearrangement joins TRBV7-9 to TRBJ1-1; no clear D. CDR3 length equals 13 residues. V lost 2 bases and J lost 0, with 4 bases in between. The germline V gene encodes CDR1 SEHNR and CDR2 FQNEAQ (reference sequence). The CDR3 here is CASSLKVNTEAFF. CDR3 coding DNA: TGTGCCAGCAGCTTAAAAGTGAACACTGAAGCTTTCTTT.

The chain joins TRBV5-1 to TRBJ2-3; D is possibly TRBD1 or TRBD2 (5 bases each). There are 16 residues in the CDR3. V shed 0 bases and J shed 2 bases, with 13 bases lying between them. From germline, CDR1 is SGHRS and CDR2 YFSETQ. The CDR3 DNA sequence: TGCGCCAGCAGCTTGGGGGGGATGACCCCCACAGATACGCAGTATTTT. Translating gives CASSLGGMTPTDTQYF. Looking up the rest from reference TRBV5-1 and TRBJ2-3 gives the full variable domain: KAGVTQTPRYLIKTRGQQVTLSCSPISGHRSVSWYQQTPGQGLQFLFEYFSETQRNKGNFPGRFSGRQFSNSRSEMNVSTLELGDSALYLCASSLGGMTPTDTQYFGPGTRLTVL.

V usage is TRBV5-4 and J usage is TRBJ2-7; 12 bases fit TRBD2. V trimming: 4 bases; J trimming: 3 bases; junction bases outside the gene matches: 5. CDR3 length equals 15 residues. Germline CDR1 is SGHNT and CDR2 is YYREEE (reference sequence). The CDR3 region has the DNA TGTGCCAGCAGCGGAAGACTAGCGGGGGACTACGAGCAGTACTTC. This sequence encodes CASSGRLAGDYEQYF. The whole variable domain, remainder taken from reference TRBV5-4 and TRBJ2-7, is ETGVTQSPTHLIKTRGQQVTLRCSSQSGHNTVSWYQQALGQGPQFIFQYYREEENGRGNFPPRFSGLQFPNYSSELNVNALELDDSALYLCASSGRLAGDYEQYFGPGTRLTVT.

CDR3 loop: CASSDLGLNQPQHF. CDR3 DNA sequence: TGTGCCAGCAGTGACCTCGGGTTGAATCAGCCCCAGCATTTT. V is TRBV6-6 and J is TRBJ1-5; D is undetermined. This CDR3 contains 14 residues. The germline V gene has CDR1 MNHNY and CDR2 SVGAGI (reference sequence). V lost 5 bases and J lost 4, with 12 bases in between.

The chain recombines TRBV5-4 with TRBJ1-1; 9 nucleotides line up with TRBD1. Germline CDR1 reads SGHNT; CDR2 reads YYREEE (reference sequence). CDR3 length: 13 amino acids. V lost 2 bases to trimming and J lost 11 bases; unmatched junction nucleotides: 7. CDR3 nucleotide sequence: TGTGCCAGCAGCTTAAACCGGGACAGGGCGGCTTTCTTT. Residues: CASSLNRDRAAFF.

This chain joins TRBV9 and TRBJ2-1, with D possibly matching TRBD1 (6 bases). Germline V gene lookup returns CDR1 SGDLS and CDR2 YYNGEE. Trimming shortened V by 4 bases and J by 3 bases, and 14 bases separated the two germline ends. The CDR3 is made up of 15 amino acids. The CDR3, as DNA: TGTGCCAGCAGCCGGATGATGACAGGCTACAATGAGCAGTTCTTC. Translation: CASSRMMTGYNEQFF. Full variable domain (outside the CDR3, taken from reference TRBV9 and TRBJ2-1): DSGVTQTPKHLITATGQRVTLRCSPRSGDLSVYWYQQSLDQGLQFLIQYYNGEERAKGNILERFSAQQFPDLHSELNLSSLELGDSALYFCASSRMMTGYNEQFFGPGTRLTVL.

The chain carries TRBV6-1 and TRBJ1-2; D gene uncertain. The CDR3 loop spans 13 amino acids. From germline, CDR1 is MNHNS and CDR2 SASEGT. Trimming stripped 1 base from V and 4 bases from J, with 7 bases between. The CDR3 region is CASSEEGGYGYTF. The CDR3 DNA follows: TGTGCCAGCAGTGAAGAGGGCGGCTATGGCTACACCTTC.

The chain has TRBV6-5 and TRBJ1-4; TRBD1 matches 11 bases. The length of the CDR3 is 15 residues. Germline trimming cut 2 bases from V and 7 bases from J; bases unmatched to any gene: 3. Per germline, CDR1 MNHEY and CDR2 SVGAGI. The CDR3 here is CASSYGTGGLEKLFF. CDR3 coding DNA: TGTGCCAGCAGTTACGGGACAGGGGGGCTTGAAAAACTGTTTTTT.

This clone was detected once. This chain uses TRBV30 with TRBJ2-7; the D gene is possibly TRBD1 (6 bases). This CDR3 comprises 19 residues. CDR1 is GTSNPN and CDR2 is SVGIG in the germline V gene (reference sequence). V shed 3 bases and J shed 2 bases, with 29 bases lying between them. CDR3 in amino acids: CAWSPWTAMGYSTAYEQYF. The CDR3 nucleotides are TGTGCCTGGAGCCCTTGGACAGCGATGGGCTACTCGACTGCCTACGAGCAGTACTTC.

V and J are TRBV24-1 and TRBJ2-5, with D hard to call. V shed 1 base and J shed 0 bases, with 11 bases lying between them. Germline CDR1 reads KGHDR; CDR2 reads SFDVKD. This CDR3 contains 16 residues. This CDR3 reads CATSDLMGSNQETQYF. CDR3 DNA sequence: TGTGCCACCAGTGATTTAATGGGCAGTAACCAAGAGACCCAGTACTTC.

The chain is built from TRBV9 and TRBJ1-2; no firm D call. V was trimmed by 5 bases and J by 0 bases, leaving 11 bases between them. The CDR3 has 14 residues. Looked up from germline, CDR1 is SGDLS and CDR2 is YYNGEE. CDR3 amino acids: CASRGDGANYGYTF. In nucleotides, the CDR3 is TGTGCCAGCAGGGGAGACGGAGCTAACTATGGCTACACCTTC.